The 20 T cell receptor beta chains below come from one sample, sequenced in a study of identical twins. Each CDR3 protein is one row after TCRdb ran MiXCR on the 5' RACE reads. The sample includes 1,800,000 or so distinct CDR3 sequences, about 30% seen only once; the top ten take about 0.27%. The sequenced sample consisted of cord blood. Receptors were obtained from a newborn girl in good health.

V gene TRBV20-1 combines with J gene TRBJ2-7, with TRBD2 matching over 12 bases. This CDR3 spans 15 amino acids. Germline V gene sequence: CDR1 DFQATT, CDR2 SNEGSKA (reference sequence). V was pared by 3 bases and J by 3 bases, with 6 bases of the junction left unmatched. The CDR3 is CSARSPTSGSYEQYF. The CDR3, as DNA: TGCAGTGCTAGGTCTCCGACTAGCGGGAGCTACGAGCAGTACTTC.

This clonotype was detected a few times. V and J are TRBV5-8 and TRBJ2-7; 10 bases agree with TRBD1. J gave up 4 bases and V 6 bases, and 10 bases lay outside the gene matches. The germline CDR1 and CDR2 sequences are SGHTS and YDEGEE. The CDR3 has 15 residues. The CDR3 spells CASKLGPGQGYEQYF. CDR3 coding DNA: TGTGCCAGCAAGTTGGGTCCGGGACAGGGGTACGAGCAGTACTTC.

This sequence joins TRBV11-2 and TRBJ1-6; D is unresolved. Germline assignment: CDR1 SGHAT and CDR2 FQNNGV. The V gene lost 2 bases and the J gene lost 14 bases, with 31 bases spanning the gap. This CDR3 contains 19 residues. CDR3 sequence reads: CASSLSRLMVGSEARALHF. For the CDR3, the DNA is TGTGCCAGCAGCTTATCCCGCCTAATGGTAGGCTCCGAGGCTAGGGCCCTCCACTTT. Supplemented by reference TRBV11-2 and TRBJ1-6, the full variable domain reads EAGVAQSPRYKIIEKRQSVAFWCNPISGHATLYWYQQILGQGPKLLIQFQNNGVVDDSQLPKDRFSAERLKGVDSTLKIQPAKLEDSAVYLCASSLSRLMVGSEARALHFGNGTRLTVT.

The sample holds a few counts of this clonotype. J is TRBJ1-1 and V is TRBV5-6; 8 bases are shared with TRBD1. Germline lookup yields CDR1 SGHDT and CDR2 YYEEEE. This CDR3 region has 15 residues. V shed 4 bases and J 5 bases; nucleotides not matched to a gene: 10. For the CDR3, the DNA is TGTGCCAGCAGCAGAACCGGGACAGGATGGACTGAAGCTTTCTTT. It translates to CASSRTGTGWTEAFF.

This clonotype has just a few counts. The rearrangement links TRBV2 to TRBJ2-3, with no clear D. This CDR3 has 15 residues. The ends were cut back, 6 bases at V and 0 bases at J, with 13 bases in the middle. Germline V CDR1 and CDR2: SNHLY, FYNNEI. CDR3 in DNA: TGTGCCAGCAGGGGCTGGACGTTTAGCACAGATACGCAGTATTTT. It encodes CASRGWTFSTDTQYF.

This clonotype has only a few counts. V usage is TRBV3-1 and J usage is TRBJ1-5, with D possibly being TRBD1 (5 bases). Germline V CDR1 and CDR2: LGHDT, YNNKEL (reference sequence). CDR3 size: 13 residues. V shed 1 base and J shed 8 bases, with 9 bases lying between them. For the CDR3, the DNA is TGTGCCAGCAGCCAAGGGGGCTGGGAGCCCCAGCATTTT. It specifies CASSQGGWEPQHF.

The CDR3 protein is CAISESMVGQPQHF. In DNA, the CDR3 is TGTGCCATCAGTGAGTCGATGGTGGGGCAGCCCCAGCATTTT. V is TRBV10-3 and J is TRBJ1-5; D uncertain. CDR1 and CDR2 (germline): ENHRY, SYGVKD. The CDR3 spans 14 residues. The V gene lost 0 bases and the J gene lost 7 bases, with 10 bases spanning the gap.

This clonotype has a handful of counts. This chain joins TRBV12-3 or TRBV12-4 and TRBJ1-1; D is unresolved. V shed 3 bases and J shed 0 bases, with 8 bases lying between them. The CDR3 is 14 residues long. The CDR3 is CASSFWQLNTEAFF. The DNA of the CDR3 is TGTGCCAGCAGTTTTTGGCAGTTGAACACTGAAGCTTTCTTT.

The chain joins TRBV20-1 to TRBJ2-1, with 7 bases that match TRBD2. The V and J ends lost 3 bases and 11 bases, in that order; junction bases with no gene match: 10. CDR3 length equals 13 residues. CDR1 is DFQATT, CDR2 SNEGSKA, per germline (reference sequence). For the CDR3, the DNA is TGCAGTGCTAGTCTAGCGGCACCCGGTAAGCAGTTCTTC. Translating it yields CSASLAAPGKQFF.

This clonotype was found many times. V usage is TRBV29-1 and J usage is TRBJ2-3; a possible D gene is TRBD2 (7 bases). The CDR3 contains 16 residues. From germline, CDR1 is SQVTM and CDR2 ANQGSEA. Trimming took 3 bases from V and 3 from J, leaving 19 bases between them. Here the CDR3 DNA reads TGCAGCGTTGATCCGCCAGGGGAGGGAAAAACAGATACGCAGTATTTT. Translated: CSVDPPGEGKTDTQYF.

There are many counts of this clonotype. This rearrangement joins TRBV14 to TRBJ2-1, with 8 bases lining up with TRBD2. This CDR3 has 19 amino acids. Germline assignment: CDR1 SGHDN and CDR2 FVKESK. J was trimmed by 3 bases and V by 0 bases; bases with no gene match: 13. For the CDR3, the DNA is TGTGCCAGCAGCCAAGATATCCCCTGGAGCGGGAGTGACTACAATGAGCAGTTCTTC. Translated: CASSQDIPWSGSDYNEQFF.

This clonotype was counted a few times. This chain joins TRBV3-1 and TRBJ2-3; TRBD1 agrees at 8 bases. V shed 3 bases and J 4 bases; nucleotides not matched to a gene: 6. The CDR3 covers 15 residues. Germline CDR1 LGHDT, CDR2 YNNKEL (reference sequence). The DNA of the CDR3 is TGTGCCAGCAGCCACAGGGGGCGGGTGTCAGATACGCAGTATTTT. Protein product: CASSHRGRVSDTQYF.

The chain couples TRBV10-3 to TRBJ1-1, with D perhaps TRBD1 (6 bases). CDR3 length equals 18 residues. Trimming pared 6 bases from V and 0 bases from J, leaving 23 bases between. Germline loops: CDR1 ENHRY, CDR2 SYGVKD. The CDR3 sequence is CAIRGWKQGRGMNTEAFF. The CDR3 DNA sequence: TGTGCCATCAGGGGTTGGAAGCAGGGAAGGGGGATGAACACTGAAGCTTTCTTT.

This clonotype came up a few times. The CDR3 bases are TGCGCCAGCAGCTTGCCTAGCTCCTACAATGAGCAGTACTTC. Translating it yields CASSLPSSYNEQYF. The chain recombines TRBV5-1 with TRBJ2-7, with D possibly being TRBD2 (5 bases). In germline, CDR1 is SGHRS, CDR2 YFSETQ. This CDR3 is built from 14 residues. The ends were cut back, 1 base at V and 7 bases at J, with 15 bases in the middle.

Regarding this clonotype: A much larger clone lies one base from this, so it may be a read error. The genes are TRBV4-2 and TRBJ2-7; 10 nucleotides agree with TRBD1. Germline V gives CDR1 LGHNA, CDR2 YNFKEQ. V trimming: 1 base; J trimming: 7 bases; junction bases outside the gene matches: 13. The CDR3 sequence is 17 residues long. In DNA form, the CDR3 reads TGTGCCAGCAGCCAAGTTCGAGACGACAGGGGGCGGAAGGAGCAGTACTTC. It yields the protein CASSQVRDDRGRKEQYF.

This clonotype was detected only a few times. The J gene is TRBJ1-5, the V gene TRBV20-1, with D possibly matching TRBD1 (5 bases). V shed 3 bases and J shed 0 bases, with 15 bases lying between them. This CDR3 has 16 amino acids. CDR1 and CDR2 (germline): DFQATT, SNEGSKA (reference sequence). In DNA, the CDR3 is TGCAGTGCTAGTGCCCAGGGAGGCCTTAGCAATCAGCCCCAGCATTTT. This translates into CSASAQGGLSNQPQHF.

The chain links TRBV12-3 or TRBV12-4 to TRBJ1-6, with D possibly TRBD1 on 5 matching bases. The V gene lost 3 bases and the J gene lost 4 bases, with 13 bases spanning the gap. CDR3 length: 16 amino acids. CDR3 amino acids: CASSFLGKGYNSPLHF. The CDR3 DNA is TGTGCCAGCAGTTTTCTGGGGAAGGGGTATAATTCACCCCTCCACTTT.

The rearrangement links TRBV10-3 to TRBJ2-5; D not certain. Per the germline V gene, CDR1 is ENHRY and CDR2 is SYGVKD. CDR3 length: 14 amino acids. V lost 2 bases, J lost 5 bases, and 12 bases lay in between. The CDR3 sequence is CAISEGTILETQYF. CDR3 DNA sequence: TGTGCCATCAGTGAGGGTACAATCCTGGAGACCCAGTACTTC.

This sequence joins TRBV2 and TRBJ2-5, with 9 bases aligning to TRBD1. The J call is doubtful: the DNA matches TRBJ2-7 better. CDR1 and CDR2 from the germline V gene are SNHLY and FYNNEI. This CDR3 region has 13 residues. The CDR3 region has the DNA TGTGCCAGTCCGAAGACAGGGGGCTACGAGCAGTACTTC. Its protein is CASPKTGGYEQYF.

This clonotype was observed a handful of times. This chain links TRBV20-1 with TRBJ1-5; 7 bases map to TRBD1. From germline, CDR1 is DFQATT and CDR2 SNEGSKA (reference sequence). Trimming removed 0 bases from V and 1 base from J; junction bases left unmatched: 9. The CDR3 has 17 amino acids. The CDR3: CSAREETGLVSNQPQHF. The CDR3 region has the DNA TGCAGTGCTAGAGAAGAGACAGGGTTGGTAAGCAATCAGCCCCAGCATTTT.